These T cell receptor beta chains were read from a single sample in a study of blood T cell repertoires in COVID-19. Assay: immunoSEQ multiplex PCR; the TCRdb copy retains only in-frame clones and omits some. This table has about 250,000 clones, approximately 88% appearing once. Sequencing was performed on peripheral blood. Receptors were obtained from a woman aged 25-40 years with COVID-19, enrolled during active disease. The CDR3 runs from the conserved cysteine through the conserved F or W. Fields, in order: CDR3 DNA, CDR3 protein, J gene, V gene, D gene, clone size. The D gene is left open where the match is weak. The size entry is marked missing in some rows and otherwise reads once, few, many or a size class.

DNA: TGTGCCAGCAGCTCGACAGCGACCAATCAGCCCCAGCATTTT
CDR3: CASSSTATNQPQHF
J: TRBJ1-5
V: TRBV7-9
D: NA
size: NA

DNA: TGTGCCAGCAGTTACGGGGGGTACAATGAGCAGTTCTTC
CDR3: CASSYGGYNEQFF
J: TRBJ2-1
V: TRBV7-9
D: TRBD2
size: NA

DNA: TGTGCCAGCAGCCCAAACCCCCAGATCTACAATGAGCAGTTCTTC
CDR3: CASSPNPQIYNEQFF
J: TRBJ2-1
V: TRBV3-1/TRBV3-2
D: NA
size: NA

DNA: TGTGCCAGCAGCTTAGCCAGGGCCGACCTATACAATGAGCAGTTCTTC
CDR3: CASSLARADLYNEQFF
J: TRBJ2-1
V: TRBV7-2
D: NA
size: NA

DNA: TGTGCCAGCAGCCAGTACCTGGCCGGGGAGCTGTTTTTT
CDR3: CASSQYLAGELFF
J: TRBJ2-2
V: TRBV9
D: NA
size: NA

DNA: TGTGCCACCAGCAGAGATCGCAGTTCTTCCGGCTACACCTTC
CDR3: CATSRDRSSSGYTF
J: TRBJ1-2
V: TRBV15
D: NA
size: NA

DNA: TGTGCCAGCCAAGTAAGAGGGCGAATGGGACAGGCGGATGGCTACACCTTC
CDR3: CASQVRGRMGQADGYTF
J: TRBJ1-2
V: TRBV19
D: TRBD1
size: NA

DNA: TGTGCCAGCAGGAAGACACCGCTGGTATCTGGAAACACCATATATTTT
CDR3: CASRKTPLVSGNTIYF
J: TRBJ1-3
V: TRBV6-4
D: NA
size: NA

DNA: TGTGCCAGCAGCTCGACGTGGCAGGGGCCTAACTATGGCTACACCTTC
CDR3: CASSSTWQGPNYGYTF
J: TRBJ1-2
V: TRBV3-1/TRBV3-2
D: NA
size: few

DNA: TGTGCCAGCAGCTCAGCGGGAGCCTCCTACAATGAGCAGTTCTTC
CDR3: CASSSAGASYNEQFF
J: TRBJ2-1
V: TRBV11-3
D: TRBD2
size: NA

DNA: TGTGCCAGCACGCGCGGGGGGATAAACCAAGAGACCCAGTACTTC
CDR3: CASTRGGINQETQYF
J: TRBJ2-5
V: TRBV9
D: TRBD2
size: once

DNA: TGCGCCAGCATTCCGGGAGGGAACACCGGGGAGCTGTTTTTT
CDR3: CASIPGGNTGELFF
J: TRBJ2-2
V: TRBV10-2
D: TRBD2
size: NA

DNA: TGTGCCAGCGGGGGCAGGGGAAGTAGCAATCAGCCCCAGCATTTT
CDR3: CASGGRGSSNQPQHF
J: TRBJ1-5
V: TRBV2
D: NA
size: NA

DNA: TGTGCCAGCAGCTCCTCCAGCTCCTACGAGCAGTACTTC
CDR3: CASSSSSSYEQYF
J: TRBJ2-7
V: TRBV5-5
D: NA
size: NA

DNA: TGTGCTAGTGGTTGGATCCCGGGACAGGGGCCCGAGATGAACACTGAAGCTTTCTTT
CDR3: CASGWIPGQGPEMNTEAFF
J: TRBJ1-1
V: TRBV12-5
D: TRBD1
size: NA

DNA: TGTGCCAGCAGCACCCGGACAGGGGGCGGTGGAAAACTGTTTTTT
CDR3: CASSTRTGGGGKLFF
J: TRBJ1-4
V: TRBV7-6
D: TRBD1
size: NA

DNA: TGTGCCAGCAGTTTAGGGCAGCTGTACTGGAATGAGCAGTTCTTC
CDR3: CASSLGQLYWNEQFF
J: TRBJ2-1
V: TRBV27
D: NA
size: NA

DNA: TGCGCCAGCAGGGGGCTCGGGGGACTAGTCACAGATACGCAGTATTTT
CDR3: CASRGLGGLVTDTQYF
J: TRBJ2-3
V: TRBV4-1
D: TRBD2
size: NA

DNA: TGCGCCAGCAGTTTTACAGGGGCTGAAGCTTTCTTT
CDR3: CASSFTGAEAFF
J: TRBJ1-1
V: TRBV5-1
D: TRBD1
size: NA

DNA: TGTGCCAGCAGCGTTTATGCCCAGGCCCAAGAGACCCAGTACTTC
CDR3: CASSVYAQAQETQYF
J: TRBJ2-5
V: TRBV9
D: NA
size: NA

DNA: TGTGCCAGCAGTTTTGGACAGGGGGGCACCTACGAGCAGTACTTC
CDR3: CASSFGQGGTYEQYF
J: TRBJ2-7
V: TRBV28
D: TRBD1
size: NA

DNA: TGTGCCAGCAGTTTATCCCAAGGGACTAGCGGGGGGGCGGGCAATGAGCAGTTCTTC
CDR3: CASSLSQGTSGGAGNEQFF
J: TRBJ2-1
V: TRBV28
D: TRBD2
size: NA

DNA: TGTGCCAGCTCCCCGGGAGGACAGGGTGGAAACACCATATATTTT
CDR3: CASSPGGQGGNTIYF
J: TRBJ1-3
V: TRBV18
D: TRBD1
size: few

DNA: TGTGCCAGCACTATACTCTCGGGGGGGCAAGACACTGAAGCTTTCTTT
CDR3: CASTILSGGQDTEAFF
J: TRBJ1-1
V: TRBV7-9
D: NA
size: NA

DNA: TGTGCCAGCAGCGACAGGACTAGCGGGGTCGGTTGGAATGAGCAGTTCTTC
CDR3: CASSDRTSGVGWNEQFF
J: TRBJ2-1
V: TRBV11-2
D: TRBD2
size: NA

DNA: TGTGCTAGCAGCCTGAGTGAGGGTAACTATGGCTACACCTTC
CDR3: CASSLSEGNYGYTF
J: TRBJ1-2
V: TRBV7-7
D: NA
size: NA

DNA: TGTGCCAGCAGGCGCCCCGGACTACCGGCGGGCAATGAGCAGTTCTTC
CDR3: CASRRPGLPAGNEQFF
J: TRBJ2-1
V: TRBV28
D: NA
size: NA

DNA: TGCGCCAGCAGCCAGGAGACTAGCGGGAGTATGAATACGCAGTATTTT
CDR3: CASSQETSGSMNTQYF
J: TRBJ2-3
V: TRBV4-3
D: TRBD2
size: NA

DNA: TGCGCCAGCAGCCCTTTCCACGGGGTGGGAGCCAAAAACATTCAGTACTTC
CDR3: CASSPFHGVGAKNIQYF
J: TRBJ2-4
V: TRBV4-1
D: NA
size: NA

DNA: TGTGCCAGCAGCGCGACTAGCCCTGCGAACACCGGGGAGCTGTTTTTT
CDR3: CASSATSPANTGELFF
J: TRBJ2-2
V: TRBV9
D: TRBD2
size: NA

DNA: TGTGCCAGCAGCCCACAAGTGGGGGCCAGCAATCAGCCCCAGCATTTT
CDR3: CASSPQVGASNQPQHF
J: TRBJ1-5
V: TRBV7-2
D: NA
size: NA

DNA: TGTGCCAGCAGCTTAGAGAGGCGGGGTCAAGGCTACACCTTC
CDR3: CASSLERRGQGYTF
J: TRBJ1-2
V: TRBV7-2
D: NA
size: few

DNA: TGTGCCAGCAGCGGAGAAGCGGGGGGTTACAATGAGCAGTTCTTC
CDR3: CASSGEAGGYNEQFF
J: TRBJ2-1
V: TRBV9
D: TRBD2
size: few

DNA: TGTGCCAGCAGTGAATGGGACAGGGGGCAAACTGAAGCTTTCTTT
CDR3: CASSEWDRGQTEAFF
J: TRBJ1-1
V: TRBV6-1
D: TRBD1
size: NA

DNA: TGCGCCAGCAGCCAAGGGGCTAGCCCCAGCACAGATACGCAGTATTTT
CDR3: CASSQGASPSTDTQYF
J: TRBJ2-3
V: TRBV4-3
D: NA
size: NA

DNA: TGTGCCAGCAGCCAAGACAGGGTTCGCGAGCAGTACTTC
CDR3: CASSQDRVREQYF
J: TRBJ2-7
V: TRBV4-2
D: NA
size: few

DNA: TGTGCCACCAGCAGAACTACCTCCCAAGTGGATACGCAGTATTTT
CDR3: CATSRTTSQVDTQYF
J: TRBJ2-3
V: TRBV15
D: NA
size: NA

DNA: TGTGCCAGCAGTTATCAGGGGGCCGTCTTGCATGAGCAGTTCTTC
CDR3: CASSYQGAVLHEQFF
J: TRBJ2-1
V: TRBV28
D: TRBD1
size: NA

DNA: TGTGCCAGCAGTCATGCGCTAGCGGACTACAATGAGCAGTTCTTC
CDR3: CASSHALADYNEQFF
J: TRBJ2-1
V: TRBV6-5
D: TRBD2
size: few

DNA: TGTGCCAGCAGTGAACCCGGGACAGGGTTCTACGAGCAGTACTTC
CDR3: CASSEPGTGFYEQYF
J: TRBJ2-7
V: TRBV2
D: TRBD1
size: once

DNA: TGTGCCAGCAGTTTAGCCGGGGACAGAATCGGCGGCTACACCTTC
CDR3: CASSLAGDRIGGYTF
J: TRBJ1-2
V: TRBV27
D: TRBD1
size: NA

DNA: TGTGCCAGCTCACCACCGTCCAGGGTGAACACTGAAGCTTTCTTT
CDR3: CASSPPSRVNTEAFF
J: TRBJ1-1
V: TRBV18
D: NA
size: NA

DNA: TGCGCCAGCAGCCAGGGGGGAAGCACCGGGGAGCTGTTTTTT
CDR3: CASSQGGSTGELFF
J: TRBJ2-2
V: TRBV4-3
D: NA
size: once

DNA: TGCAGCGCGGAGGAGGAGAACTATGGCTACACCTTC
CDR3: CSAEEENYGYTF
J: TRBJ1-2
V: TRBV29-1
D: NA
size: NA

DNA: TGCGCCAGCCAGCTCGGGGGGGATTACGAGCAGTACTTC
CDR3: CASQLGGDYEQYF
J: TRBJ2-7
V: TRBV5-1
D: TRBD2
size: once

DNA: TGTGCCAGCAGTCCAGCCCTCGACAGAAGCTATGGCTACACCTTC
CDR3: CASSPALDRSYGYTF
J: TRBJ1-2
V: TRBV6-2/TRBV6-3
D: NA
size: NA

DNA: TGTGCCACCAGTGATGAGACATCGGCAAACTATGGCTACACCTTC
CDR3: CATSDETSANYGYTF
J: TRBJ1-2
V: TRBV24-1
D: NA
size: NA

DNA: TGCGCCAGCAGTCAACGGGGGACAGCGACCTCGGTGGATAGCAATCAGCCCCAGCATTTT
CDR3: CASSQRGTATSVDSNQPQHF
J: TRBJ1-5
V: TRBV23-1
D: TRBD1
size: NA

DNA: TGTGCCAGCATTGGGACTAGTTACAATGAGCAGTTCTTC
CDR3: CASIGTSYNEQFF
J: TRBJ2-1
V: TRBV27
D: TRBD2
size: NA

DNA: TGTGCCAGCAGCCTCTTGGGGGCGAAACTGTTTTTT
CDR3: CASSLLGAKLFF
J: TRBJ1-4
V: TRBV3-1/TRBV3-2
D: NA
size: NA